A single sample gave rise to the 10 T cell receptor beta chains below, sequenced in a study of OX40 agonist ivuxolimab in advanced cancers. The method was immunoSEQ multiplex PCR; TCRdb's version includes in-frame clones alone and lacks a portion of them. Of roughly 11,000 clones detected, about 80% appear once; the ten largest clones hold roughly 15%. Sequenced material: CD4+ or CD8+ T cells sorted from blood, taken in a trial of the OX40 agonist ivuxolimab. The receptor source for this set is an adult with an advanced solid tumor such as melanoma, head and neck, liver or kidney cancer.

The CDR3 DNA reads as TGTGCCAGCAGTTTCGGTGAAAAACTGTTTTTT. As protein: CASSFGEKLFF. V gene TRBV27 combines with J gene TRBJ1-4; unclear D gene. The length of the CDR3 is 11 residues. The V end was cut by 3 bases, the J end by 7 bases, with 3 bases between. Germline V gene lookup returns CDR1 MNHEY and CDR2 SMNVEV (reference sequence).

This clone was detected only a few times. The chain carries TRBV5-1 and TRBJ1-1; D gene unclear. This CDR3 is built from 14 residues. The V gene's germline CDR1 is SGHRS and CDR2 YFSETQ. V gave up 1 base and J gave up 1 base, with 8 bases separating them. In DNA, the CDR3 is TGCGCCAGCAGCTTGTGGGATCAGAACACTGAAGCTTTCTTT. Translating gives CASSLWDQNTEAFF.

The V gene is TRBV30, the J gene TRBJ2-7, with 7 positions matching TRBD1. There are 12 residues in the CDR3. The germline V gene has CDR1 GTSNPN and CDR2 SVGIG (reference sequence). V dropped 8 bases and J dropped 4; count of bases not matched to a gene: 8. This CDR3 reads CATSDRRYEQYF. For the CDR3, the DNA is TGTGCCACCTCGGACAGGCGATACGAGCAGTACTTC.

CDR3 coding DNA: TGTGCCAGCAGAAACCCCTCAGGGGAGACCCAGTACTTC. Amino acid sequence: CASRNPSGETQYF. This chain joins TRBV6-9 and TRBJ2-5, with D maybe TRBD1 (5 bases). The CDR3 is 13 residues long. CDR1 and CDR2 from the germline V gene are MNHGY and SVAAGI. V was pared by 6 bases and J by 5 bases, with 13 bases between.

The CDR3 reads CASSLSKFTGANVLTF. In DNA, the CDR3 is TGTGCCAGCAGCCTCAGTAAATTTACTGGGGCCAACGTCCTGACTTTC. The V and J genes are TRBV7-9 and TRBJ2-6, with unresolved D. Germline V gene data show CDR1 as SEHNR and CDR2 as FQNEAQ (reference sequence). This CDR3 region has 16 residues. V lost 5 bases and J 2 bases, leaving 13 bases between the germline ends.

The J gene is TRBJ2-7, the V gene TRBV11-2; D possibly corresponds to TRBD1 (6 bases). This CDR3 is 13 amino acids long. Looked up from germline, CDR1 is SGHAT and CDR2 is FQNNGV. V was shortened by 5 bases and J by 6 bases, with 14 bases between the two germline ends. DNA for the CDR3: TGTGCCAGCAGCCCCCCAGGGGCGCCCGAGCAGTACTTC. Its translation is CASSPPGAPEQYF.

The V gene is TRBV7-6, the J gene TRBJ1-4; 7 positions agree with TRBD1. The V gene end was trimmed by 5 bases and the J gene end by 7 bases; junction bases not matched to a gene: 7. The V gene's germline CDR1 is SGHVS and CDR2 FNYEAQ. The CDR3 is 14 residues long. CDR3 DNA: TGTGCCAGCAGCAGACAGGGTCGGTTTGAAAAACTGTTTTTT. This encodes CASSRQGRFEKLFF. The whole variable domain, filled in from reference TRBV7-6 and TRBJ1-4, reads GAGVSQSPRYKVTKRGQDVALRCDPISGHVSLYWYRQALGQGPEFLTYFNYEAQQDKSGLPNDRFSAERPEGSISTLTIQRTEQRDSAMYRCASSRQGRFEKLFFGSGTQLSVL.

A single count supports this clone. The chain carries TRBV29-1 and TRBJ2-1; D gene uncertain. This CDR3 has 13 amino acids. With 5 bases removed from V and 0 bases from J, the gap between germline ends came to 8 bases. Germline V gene lookup returns CDR1 SQVTM and CDR2 ANQGSEA. CDR3 nucleotides: TGCAGCGTTCTCCCCAACTCCTACAATGAGCAGTTCTTC. Residues: CSVLPNSYNEQFF.

The DNA of the CDR3 is TGTGCCAGTAGTTTCGGGACAGGGGACGAGCAGTACTTC. This translates into CASSFGTGDEQYF. The chain links TRBV19 to TRBJ2-7; TRBD1 aligns across 10 bases. CDR3 length: 13 residues. V lost 5 bases, J lost 5 bases, and 3 bases stayed unmatched. Looked up from germline, CDR1 is LNHDA and CDR2 is SQIVND (reference sequence).

By its share, this clone is medium-sized. The V and J genes are TRBV2 and TRBJ2-7; no clear D. The V gene's germline CDR1 is SNHLY and CDR2 FYNNEI. The CDR3 extends over 12 amino acids. V was pared by 3 bases and J by 7 bases, with 10 bases between. Here the CDR3 DNA reads TGTGCCAGCAGTGAGCCCACTCGGGAGCAGTACTTC. Translating it yields CASSEPTREQYF.